The source of this T cell receptor (beta chain) is a study of T cells in Graves' hyperthyroidism and ophthalmopathy. Whole-study context: Any treatment followed the collection of peripheral blood at initial diagnosis.

The CDR3 length is 14 residues. Germline V gives CDR1 SEHNR, CDR2 FQNEAQ (reference sequence). Trimming pared 0 bases from V and 6 bases from J, leaving 9 bases between. This clonotype was found many times. Every diagnosis used clinical symptoms, serum thyroxine and TRAb, thyroid ultrasound and orbital computed tomography. Researchers amplified the TCR beta CDR3 regions from RNA transcripts. HTBI primers were used for first-round RT-PCR of the TCR CDR3. TCRdb ran MiXCR on the multiplex PCR reads and lists one entry per CDR3 protein. The table includes 380,000 or so distinct CDR3 sequences, more than 11% detected once.

The sample taken for sequencing was blood. This TCR was sampled from a young woman with Graves' hyperthyroidism. V is TRBV7-9 and J is TRBJ2-1; D gene unclear. Here the CDR3 reads CASSLAPGPNEQFF. In DNA, the CDR3 is TGTGCCAGCAGCTTAGCGCCGGGCCCCAATGAGCAGTTCTTC.